This T cell receptor (beta chain) derives from a study of OX40 agonist ivuxolimab in advanced cancers. A history of autoimmune disease or systemic immunosuppression excluded patients. Blood specimens came from baseline, cycle 4 day 1, and cycle 7 day 1. The data were produced by immunoSEQ multiplex PCR, yet TCRdb's version contains in-frame clones alone and is incomplete. Of 85,000 to 100,000 clones in the sample, roughly 90% were seen once. There are 18 residues in the CDR3. Trimming removed 2 bases at V and 4 bases at J, with 20 bases between. CDR1 and CDR2 from the germline V gene are SGHTA and FQGTGA.

The clonotype originates from an adult with an advanced solid tumor such as melanoma, head and neck, liver or kidney cancer. The J gene is TRBJ2-2, the V gene TRBV7-3; the D gene is possibly TRBD1 (8 bases). Source: CD4+ or CD8+ T cells sorted from blood, taken in a trial of the OX40 agonist ivuxolimab. CDR3 coding DNA: TGTGCCAGCAGCTTAGCCCCCTACAGGGGGAGGGGCACCGGGGAGCTGTTTTTT. Encoded protein: CASSLAPYRGRGTGELFF.